What follows are 29 T cell receptor beta chains derived from one specimen sequenced in a study of cytomegalovirus exposure and HLA in healthy donors. The PCR made use of 60 Vbeta and 13 Jbeta primers. Libraries were prepared by immunoSEQ multiplex PCR; TCRdb keeps only in-frame clonotypes and omits some of them. The sample includes over 150,000 clones, 75% to 90% of them seen just once. The sample taken for sequencing was PBMCs. The source of these receptors is a human donor in good health.

The gene calls are TRBV11-3 and TRBJ1-5; 8 nucleotides match TRBD1. The CDR3 loop spans 14 amino acids. The J segment lost 5 bases and the V segment lost 5 bases, leaving 5 bases of the junction unmatched. Germline V gives CDR1 SGHNT, CDR2 YENEEA. CDR3 in amino acids: CASSPGTGDQPQHF. DNA of the CDR3: TGTGCCAGCAGCCCCGGGACAGGTGATCAGCCCCAGCATTTT.

The V call is TRBV6-5, the J call TRBJ2-5, with D uncertain. This CDR3 has 14 amino acids. V lost 8 bases to trimming and J lost 5 bases, with 18 bases between them. CDR1 is MNHEY, CDR2 SVGAGI, per germline. This chain's CDR3 is CASSTPGFGETQYF. The DNA of the CDR3 is TGTGCCAGCTCCACTCCCGGGTTCGGGGAGACCCAGTACTTC.

This chain joins TRBV6-4 and TRBJ1-1; TRBD1 matches at 8 bases. V was pared by 6 bases and J by 1 base, with 4 bases of the junction left unmatched. Germline CDR1 is MRHNA and CDR2 is SNTAGT. The CDR3 runs 14 residues. CDR3 in amino acids: CASSTTGENTEAFF. CDR3 coding DNA: TGTGCCAGCAGCACGACAGGGGAGAACACTGAAGCTTTCTTT.

The V gene is TRBV29-1, the J gene TRBJ2-7, with 7 bases aligning to TRBD1. The V segment lost 5 bases and the J segment 6 bases; nucleotides outside the gene matches: 7. This CDR3 spans 12 amino acids. Germline CDR1 is SQVTM and CDR2 is ANQGSEA. CDR3 DNA sequence: TGCAGCGTTCCTGACAGGGTGGGCGAGCAGTACTTC. Encoded protein: CSVPDRVGEQYF.

In DNA form, the CDR3 reads TGTGCCAGCAGTTTAGCCGGACTAGCGGGGGGTTACGAGCAGTACTTC. As protein: CASSLAGLAGGYEQYF. This chain connects TRBV27 to TRBJ2-7, with 14 positions matching TRBD2. The ends lost 2 bases at V and 4 bases at J; junction bases unmatched: 4. Germline lookup yields CDR1 MNHEY and CDR2 SMNVEV (reference sequence). The CDR3 is 16 amino acids.

This chain uses TRBV5-1 with TRBJ2-3; 12 bases match TRBD2. The CDR3 has 16 amino acids. V lost 3 bases, J lost 2 bases, and 4 bases stayed unmatched. The germline gives CDR1 SGHRS, CDR2 YFSETQ. DNA of the CDR3: TGCGCCAGCAGCTCAGGACTAGCGGGGTACACAGATACGCAGTATTTT. This codes for CASSSGLAGYTDTQYF.

V and J are TRBV6-6 and TRBJ2-2, with 10 bases matching TRBD1. V shed 6 bases and J 7 bases; nucleotides not matched to a gene: 5. The CDR3 has 14 amino acids. The germline CDR1 and CDR2 sequences are MNHNY and SVGAGI (reference sequence). CDR3 DNA: TGTGCCAGCAGATCGACAGGGGGCAGCGGGGAGCTGTTTTTT. This sequence encodes CASRSTGGSGELFF.

This chain joins TRBV7-3 and TRBJ2-3, with 9 bases lining up with TRBD2. V trimming: 2 bases; J trimming: 2 bases; junction bases outside the gene matches: 8. CDR3 size: 17 residues. CDR1 and CDR2 from the germline V gene are SGHTA and FQGTGA. DNA for the CDR3: TGTGCCAGCAGCTTAGCTGGGCGGGGGGGGATCACAGATACGCAGTATTTT. Translated: CASSLAGRGGITDTQYF.

The chain combines TRBV9 with TRBJ2-7, with 11 bases fitting TRBD1. V lost 3 bases, J lost 0 bases, and 2 bases stayed unmatched. CDR3 length: 15 residues. Germline CDR1 and CDR2: SGDLS and YYNGEE. The CDR3, as DNA: TGTGCCAGCAGCGAAGGACAGGGGGCCTCCTACGAGCAGTACTTC. The encoded protein is CASSEGQGASYEQYF.

The rearrangement links TRBV2 to TRBJ2-7; D remains unclear. This CDR3 is 12 amino acids long. Germline V gives CDR1 SNHLY, CDR2 FYNNEI. V was pared by 2 bases and J by 6 bases, with 8 bases between. CDR3 in amino acids: CASSEPPFEQYF. In DNA, the CDR3 is TGTGCCAGCAGTGAACCTCCCTTCGAGCAGTACTTC.

The V gene is TRBV9, the J gene TRBJ1-1; 9 nucleotides match TRBD1. CDR1 is SGDLS and CDR2 is YYNGEE in the germline V gene. The CDR3 loop spans 12 amino acids. The J segment lost 7 bases and the V segment lost 7 bases, leaving 5 bases of the junction unmatched. In nucleotides, the CDR3 is TGTGCCAGCGGTACAGGGGGCGTTGAAGCTTTCTTT. This translates into CASGTGGVEAFF. Based on the CDR3 plus reference TRBV9 and TRBJ1-1, the full variable domain is DSGVTQTPKHLITATGQRVTLRCSPRSGDLSVYWYQQSLDQGLQFLIQYYNGEERAKGNILERFSAQQFPDLHSELNLSSLELGDSALYFCASGTGGVEAFFGQGTRLTVV.

The rearrangement joins TRBV6-5 to TRBJ2-1; the D gene is possibly TRBD2 (6 bases). V dropped 8 bases and J dropped 6 bases, with 17 bases sitting between them. Germline CDR1 MNHEY, CDR2 SVGAGI. The CDR3 runs to 14 residues. CDR3 sequence reads: CASGLGTAGNEQFF. CDR3 nucleotide sequence: TGTGCCAGCGGCCTAGGGACTGCGGGCAATGAGCAGTTCTTC.

This rearrangement joins TRBV13 to TRBJ2-5, with 16 bases matching TRBD2. V was pared by 5 bases and J by 2 bases, with 2 bases of the junction left unmatched. Germline loops: CDR1 PRHDT, CDR2 FYEKMQ (reference sequence). The CDR3 has 16 amino acids. CDR3 amino acids: CASSEGLAGGQETQYF. DNA for the CDR3: TGTGCCAGCAGCGAGGGACTAGCGGGGGGGCAAGAGACCCAGTACTTC.

The CDR3 is CASSQDIGTSYEQYF. DNA for the CDR3: TGCGCCAGCAGCCAAGATATCGGTACCTCCTACGAGCAGTACTTC. This chain uses TRBV4-3 with TRBJ2-7; D gene ambiguous. This CDR3 is built from 15 residues. Germline lookup yields CDR1 LGHNA and CDR2 YSLEER. V was clipped by 0 bases and J by 0 bases, with 9 bases between them.

The rearrangement uses TRBV29-1 and TRBJ2-5; possible D gene TRBD1, 6 bases. This CDR3 region has 14 residues. Germline V lookup: CDR1 SQVTM, CDR2 ANQGSEA. Trimming stripped 7 bases from V and 4 bases from J, with 19 bases between. The CDR3, as DNA: TGCAGCGCACACAGGGCCACTCCCGGAGAGACCCAGTACTTC. Translation: CSAHRATPGETQYF.

The table lists this clone with a few counts. This chain joins TRBV5-1 and TRBJ2-7, with 14 bases matching TRBD2. In germline, CDR1 is SGHRS, CDR2 YFSETQ. The CDR3 runs to 16 residues. V shed 0 bases and J 1 base; nucleotides not matched to a gene: 0. The CDR3 reads CASSLGTSGGSYEQYF. DNA of the CDR3: TGCGCCAGCAGCTTGGGGACTAGCGGGGGGTCCTACGAGCAGTACTTC.

This clone was recorded once. J is TRBJ2-7 and V is TRBV9, with D possibly being TRBD2 (6 bases). Germline V gene lookup returns CDR1 SGDLS and CDR2 YYNGEE. The CDR3 has 16 residues. Trimming removed 4 bases at V and 3 bases at J, with 20 bases between. The CDR3 DNA follows: TGTGCCAGCAGCCCCTTGGAGGGCTCCCTCTTCTACGAGCAGTACTTC. Translating it yields CASSPLEGSLFYEQYF.

The chain has TRBV19 and TRBJ2-1, with 9 bases that match TRBD2. Germline lookup yields CDR1 LNHDA and CDR2 SQIVND (reference sequence). With 2 bases clipped from V and 8 bases from J, the junction kept 7 bases outside the gene matches. This CDR3 is 15 amino acids long. CDR3 sequence: CASSIFSGGGYEQFF. CDR3 DNA sequence: TGTGCCAGTAGTATATTTAGCGGGGGTGGTTATGAGCAGTTCTTC. The variable domain in full, with the rest retrieved from reference TRBV19 and TRBJ2-1, is DGGITQSPKYLFRKEGQNVTLSCEQNLNHDAMYWYRQDPGQGLRLIYYSQIVNDFQKGDIAEGYSVSREKKESFPLTVTSAQKNPTAFYLCASSIFSGGGYEQFFGPGTRLTVL.

The DNA of the CDR3 is TGTGCCAGCATGGGACTAGCGGACGGGGAGACCCAGTACTTC. Its translation: CASMGLADGETQYF. The gene calls are TRBV27 and TRBJ2-5, with 11 nucleotides matching TRBD2. Trimming removed 7 bases from V and 5 bases from J; junction bases left unmatched: 6. CDR1 is MNHEY, CDR2 SMNVEV, per germline (reference sequence). The CDR3 is made up of 14 amino acids.

The V and J genes are TRBV6-4 and TRBJ2-3, with a tentative D call TRBD2 (6 bases). The germline V and J ends were trimmed by 3 bases and 4 bases, with 11 bases remaining between them. Germline V gene lookup returns CDR1 MRHNA and CDR2 SNTAGT. This CDR3 is 14 amino acids long. As DNA, the CDR3 is TGTGCCAGCAGTGAGGGGGAGGATTCAGATACGCAGTATTTT. As protein: CASSEGEDSDTQYF.

This rearrangement joins TRBV9 to TRBJ1-2; weak D call: TRBD1 (6 bases). The CDR3 has 15 amino acids. V lost 0 bases to trimming and J lost 4 bases, with 13 bases between them. Germline assignment: CDR1 SGDLS and CDR2 YYNGEE. In nucleotides, the CDR3 is TGTGCCAGCAGCGTAGACCCCACAGGGAGCTATGGCTACACCTTC. It yields the protein CASSVDPTGSYGYTF.

This sequence joins TRBV6-5 and TRBJ1-4; D is perhaps TRBD1 (5 bases). The germline V gene has CDR1 MNHEY and CDR2 SVGAGI. This CDR3 contains 16 residues. V lost 2 bases to trimming and J lost 3 bases, with 13 bases between them. CDR3: CASSYAWRGANEKLFF. In DNA form, the CDR3 reads TGTGCCAGCAGTTACGCGTGGCGGGGGGCTAATGAAAAACTGTTTTTT.

The rearrangement uses TRBV4-3 and TRBJ1-4; 9 bases match TRBD1. The V and J ends lost 3 bases and 8 bases, in that order; junction bases with no gene match: 7. The CDR3 loop spans 15 amino acids. Germline lookup yields CDR1 LGHNA and CDR2 YSLEER. CDR3 DNA sequence: TGCGCCAGCAGCCAGCCGGACAGGGGTTCCGAAAAACTGTTTTTT. It encodes CASSQPDRGSEKLFF.

As to this clone: Additional DNA sequences in this sample encode the identical CDR3. The chain uses TRBV7-6 and TRBJ2-3; 9 bases line up with TRBD2. With V trimmed by 0 bases and J by 4 bases, 2 bases remained unmatched. The CDR3 totals 15 residues. In germline, CDR1 is SGHVS, CDR2 FNYEAQ. The CDR3 region is CASSLAAGGSDTQYF. The CDR3 DNA reads as TGTGCCAGCAGCTTAGCCGCGGGGGGGTCAGATACGCAGTATTTT.

CDR3 coding DNA: TGTGCCATCAGCGCGGACAGGGTTAGTGGCTACACCTTC. Its protein is CAISADRVSGYTF. V gene TRBV10-3 combines with J gene TRBJ1-2, with TRBD1 matching over 8 bases. CDR1 and CDR2 from the germline V gene are ENHRY and SYGVKD. The CDR3 has 13 amino acids. V shed 6 bases, J shed 7 bases, and the junction held 7 bases outside the gene matches.

The chain joins TRBV27 to TRBJ1-4; D is perhaps TRBD1 (5 bases). This CDR3 is 15 amino acids long. Germline V lookup: CDR1 MNHEY, CDR2 SMNVEV (reference sequence). V shed 0 bases and J shed 8 bases, with 13 bases lying between them. CDR3 in amino acids: CASSLSEGAGEKLFF. The CDR3 DNA reads as TGTGCCAGCAGTTTATCGGAAGGGGCCGGGGAAAAACTGTTTTTT.

This clone was counted only a few times. J is TRBJ1-4 and V is TRBV6-1; D unresolved. Trimming cost V 7 bases and J 4 bases, with 16 bases left between them. The CDR3 extends over 15 amino acids. Germline V gene data show CDR1 as MNHNS and CDR2 as SASEGT. The chain's CDR3 is CASMVSVLNNEKLFF. For the CDR3, the DNA is TGTGCCAGCATGGTTTCAGTGTTGAATAATGAAAAACTGTTTTTT.

The chain employs TRBV9 and TRBJ2-5; the match to TRBD2 covers 8 bases. Germline lookup yields CDR1 SGDLS and CDR2 YYNGEE. The CDR3 totals 17 residues. With 0 bases clipped from V and 7 bases from J, the junction kept 14 bases outside the gene matches. The CDR3 sequence: CASSVVASGPAGGTQYF. CDR3 nucleotide sequence: TGTGCCAGCAGCGTAGTCGCTAGCGGGCCCGCCGGAGGGACCCAGTACTTC.

J is TRBJ1-1 and V is TRBV18; a weak D match, TRBD1 (6 bases). Germline V CDR1 and CDR2: KGHSH, LQKENI. The CDR3 sequence is 15 residues long. Trimming took 1 base from V and 0 from J, leaving 9 bases between them. The CDR3 loop is CASSPQGGLNTEAFF. In DNA, the CDR3 is TGTGCCAGCTCACCACAGGGGGGGCTGAACACTGAAGCTTTCTTT.